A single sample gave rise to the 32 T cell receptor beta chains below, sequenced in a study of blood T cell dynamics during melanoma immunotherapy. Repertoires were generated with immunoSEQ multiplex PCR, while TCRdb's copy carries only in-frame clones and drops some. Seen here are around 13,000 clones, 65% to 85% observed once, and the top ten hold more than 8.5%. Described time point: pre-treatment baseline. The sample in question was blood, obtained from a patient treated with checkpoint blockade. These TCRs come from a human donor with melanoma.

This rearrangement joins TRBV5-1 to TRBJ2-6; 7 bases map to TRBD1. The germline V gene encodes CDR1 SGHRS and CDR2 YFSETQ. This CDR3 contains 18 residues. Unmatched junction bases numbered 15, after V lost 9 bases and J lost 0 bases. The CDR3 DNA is TGCGCCACCATCTTACAGGGGCTAACCATCTCTGGGGCCAACGTCCTGACTTTC. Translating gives CATILQGLTISGANVLTF. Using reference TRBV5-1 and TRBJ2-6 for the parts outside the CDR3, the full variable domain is KAGVTQTPRYLIKTRGQQVTLSCSPISGHRSVSWYQQTPGQGLQFLFEYFSETQRNKGNFPGRFSGRQFSNSRSEMNVSTLELGDSALYLCATILQGLTISGANVLTFGAGSRLTVL.

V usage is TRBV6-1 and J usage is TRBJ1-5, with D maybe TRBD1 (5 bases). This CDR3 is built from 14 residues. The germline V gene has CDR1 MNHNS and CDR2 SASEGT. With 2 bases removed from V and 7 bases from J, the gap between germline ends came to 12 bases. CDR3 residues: CASSESRAGQPQHF. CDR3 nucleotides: TGTGCCAGCAGTGAAAGCAGGGCAGGCCAGCCCCAGCATTTT.

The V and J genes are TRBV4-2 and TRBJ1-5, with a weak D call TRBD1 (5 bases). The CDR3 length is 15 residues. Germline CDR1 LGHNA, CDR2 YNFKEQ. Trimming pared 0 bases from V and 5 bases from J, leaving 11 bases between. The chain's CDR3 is CASSQDWDGDQPQHF. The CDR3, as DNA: TGTGCCAGCAGCCAAGACTGGGACGGTGATCAGCCCCAGCATTTT.

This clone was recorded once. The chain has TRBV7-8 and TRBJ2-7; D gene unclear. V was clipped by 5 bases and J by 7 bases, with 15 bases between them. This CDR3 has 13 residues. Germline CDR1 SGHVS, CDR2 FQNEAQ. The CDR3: CASSLKDRVEQYF. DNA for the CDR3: TGTGCCAGCAGCCTCAAGGACCGAGTGGAGCAGTACTTC. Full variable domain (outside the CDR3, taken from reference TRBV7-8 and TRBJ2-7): GAGVSQSPRYKVAKRGQDVALRCDPISGHVSLFWYQQALGQGPEFLTYFQNEAQLDKSGLPSDRFFAERPEGSVSTLKIQRTQQEDSAVYLCASSLKDRVEQYFGPGTRLTVT.

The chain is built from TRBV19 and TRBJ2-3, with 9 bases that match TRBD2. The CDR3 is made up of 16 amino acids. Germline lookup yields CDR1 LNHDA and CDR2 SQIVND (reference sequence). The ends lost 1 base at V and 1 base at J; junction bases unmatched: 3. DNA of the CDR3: TGTGCCAGTAGTATAGGGGCTAGCGGGGGCACAGATACGCAGTATTTT. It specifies CASSIGASGGTDTQYF.

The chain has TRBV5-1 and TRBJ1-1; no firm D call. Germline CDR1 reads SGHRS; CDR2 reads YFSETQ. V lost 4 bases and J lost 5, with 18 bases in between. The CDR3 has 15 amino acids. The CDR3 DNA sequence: TGCGCCAGCAGCGCTACTGTGCAGCTTGGGACTGAAGCTTTCTTT. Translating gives CASSATVQLGTEAFF.

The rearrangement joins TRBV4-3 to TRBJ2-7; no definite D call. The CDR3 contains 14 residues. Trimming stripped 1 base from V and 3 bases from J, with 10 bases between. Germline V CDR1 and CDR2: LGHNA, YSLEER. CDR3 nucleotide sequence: TGCGCCAGCAGCCAAGTATTCCGAAGCTACGAGCAGTACTTC. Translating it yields CASSQVFRSYEQYF.

The DNA of the CDR3 is TGTGCCAGCTTCCCGGGGGGCATCAGCAATGAGCAGTTCTTC. Amino acid sequence: CASFPGGISNEQFF. The chain couples TRBV6-5 to TRBJ2-1; a possible D gene is TRBD2 (7 bases). This CDR3 spans 14 amino acids. Germline V gene data show CDR1 as MNHEY and CDR2 as SVGAGI. Trimming removed 8 bases at V and 6 bases at J, with 17 bases between.

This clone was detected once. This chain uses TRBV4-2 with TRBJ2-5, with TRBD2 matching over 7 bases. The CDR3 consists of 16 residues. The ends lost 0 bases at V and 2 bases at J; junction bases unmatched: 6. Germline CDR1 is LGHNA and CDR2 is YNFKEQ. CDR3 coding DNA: TGTGCCAGCAGCCAAGATGGGCTAGCGGCTCAAGAGACCCAGTACTTC. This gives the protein CASSQDGLAAQETQYF.

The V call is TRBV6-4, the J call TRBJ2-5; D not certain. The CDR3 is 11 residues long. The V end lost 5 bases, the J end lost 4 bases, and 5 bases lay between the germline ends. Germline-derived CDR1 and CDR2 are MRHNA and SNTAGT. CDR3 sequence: CASSSGETQYF. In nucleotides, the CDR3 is TGTGCCAGCAGTTCGGGAGAGACCCAGTACTTC.

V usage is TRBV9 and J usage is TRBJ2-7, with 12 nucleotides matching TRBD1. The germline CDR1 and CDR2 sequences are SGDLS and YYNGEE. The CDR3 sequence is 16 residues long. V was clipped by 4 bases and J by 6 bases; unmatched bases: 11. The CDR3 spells CASSPRPGTGGAEQYF. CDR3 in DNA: TGTGCCAGCAGCCCTAGACCCGGGACAGGGGGCGCCGAGCAGTACTTC.

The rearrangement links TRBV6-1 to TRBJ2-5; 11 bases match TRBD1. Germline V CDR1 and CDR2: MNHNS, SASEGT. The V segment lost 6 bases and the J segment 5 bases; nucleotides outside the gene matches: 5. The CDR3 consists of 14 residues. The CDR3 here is CASRRTGGSETQYF. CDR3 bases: TGTGCCAGCAGGAGGACAGGGGGCTCGGAGACCCAGTACTTC.

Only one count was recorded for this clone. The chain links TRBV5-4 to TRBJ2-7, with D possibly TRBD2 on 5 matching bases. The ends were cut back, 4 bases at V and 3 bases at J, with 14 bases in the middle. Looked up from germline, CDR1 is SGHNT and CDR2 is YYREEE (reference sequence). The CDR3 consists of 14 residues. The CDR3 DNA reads TGTGCCAGCAGCATTCCACGGGATAACTACGAGCAGTACTTC. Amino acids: CASSIPRDNYEQYF.

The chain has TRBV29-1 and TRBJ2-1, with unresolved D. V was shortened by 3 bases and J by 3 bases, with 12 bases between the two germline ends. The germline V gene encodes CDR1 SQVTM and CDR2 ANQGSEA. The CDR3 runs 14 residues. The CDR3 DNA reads TGCAGCGTTGAGGTGACTTTCAACTACAATGAGCAGTTCTTC. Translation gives CSVEVTFNYNEQFF.

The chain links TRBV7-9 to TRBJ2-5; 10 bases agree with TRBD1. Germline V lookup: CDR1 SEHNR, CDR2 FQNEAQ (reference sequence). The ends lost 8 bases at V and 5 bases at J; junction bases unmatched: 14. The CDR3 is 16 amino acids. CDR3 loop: CASAPTGTGDTETQYF. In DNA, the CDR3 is TGTGCCAGCGCCCCAACCGGGACAGGGGATACGGAGACCCAGTACTTC.

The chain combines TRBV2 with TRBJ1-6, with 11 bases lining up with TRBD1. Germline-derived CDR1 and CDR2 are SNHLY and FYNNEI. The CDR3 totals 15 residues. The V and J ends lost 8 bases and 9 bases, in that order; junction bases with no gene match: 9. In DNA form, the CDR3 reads TGTGCCAGCGAAACCGGGACAGGGGGTACTTCACCCCTCCACTTT. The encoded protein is CASETGTGGTSPLHF.

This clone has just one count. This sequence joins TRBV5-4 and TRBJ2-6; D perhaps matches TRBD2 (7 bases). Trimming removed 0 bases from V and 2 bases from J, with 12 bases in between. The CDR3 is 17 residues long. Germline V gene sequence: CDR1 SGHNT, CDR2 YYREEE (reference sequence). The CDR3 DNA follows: TGTGCCAGCAGCTTGGGAGTAGGGGGGGCTGGGGCCAACGTCCTGACTTTC. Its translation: CASSLGVGGAGANVLTF. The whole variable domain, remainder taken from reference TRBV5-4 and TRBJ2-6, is ETGVTQSPTHLIKTRGQQVTLRCSSQSGHNTVSWYQQALGQGPQFIFQYYREEENGRGNFPPRFSGLQFPNYSSELNVNALELDDSALYLCASSLGVGGAGANVLTFGAGSRLTVL.

The CDR3 coding sequence is TGTGCCAGTAGTATAAGGACAGGGGGCGGTACAGATACGCAGTATTTT. Translation gives CASSIRTGGGTDTQYF. The chain has TRBV19 and TRBJ2-3; 11 nucleotides agree with TRBD1. J gave up 3 bases and V 2 bases, and 4 bases lay outside the gene matches. CDR1 and CDR2 (germline): LNHDA, SQIVND (reference sequence). The CDR3 totals 16 residues.

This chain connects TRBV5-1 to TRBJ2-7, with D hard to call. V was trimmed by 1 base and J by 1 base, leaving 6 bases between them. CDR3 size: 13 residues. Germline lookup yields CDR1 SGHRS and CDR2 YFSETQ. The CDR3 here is CASSLRASYEQYF. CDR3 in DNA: TGCGCCAGCAGCTTGAGGGCTTCCTACGAGCAGTACTTC.

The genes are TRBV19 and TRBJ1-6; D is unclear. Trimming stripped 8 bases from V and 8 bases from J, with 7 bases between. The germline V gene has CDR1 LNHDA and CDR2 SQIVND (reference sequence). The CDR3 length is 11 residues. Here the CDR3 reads CASATDSPLHF. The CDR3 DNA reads TGTGCCAGTGCGACGGATTCACCCCTCCACTTT.

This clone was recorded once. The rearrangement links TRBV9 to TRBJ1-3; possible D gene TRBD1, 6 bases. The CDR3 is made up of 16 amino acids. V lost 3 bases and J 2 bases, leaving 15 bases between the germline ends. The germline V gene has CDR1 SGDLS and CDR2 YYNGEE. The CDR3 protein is CASSEQGTSTGNTIYF. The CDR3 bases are TGTGCCAGCAGCGAACAGGGTACTAGTACTGGAAACACCATATATTTT. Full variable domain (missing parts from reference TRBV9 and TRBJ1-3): DSGVTQTPKHLITATGQRVTLRCSPRSGDLSVYWYQQSLDQGLQFLIQYYNGEERAKGNILERFSAQQFPDLHSELNLSSLELGDSALYFCASSEQGTSTGNTIYFGEGSWLTVV.

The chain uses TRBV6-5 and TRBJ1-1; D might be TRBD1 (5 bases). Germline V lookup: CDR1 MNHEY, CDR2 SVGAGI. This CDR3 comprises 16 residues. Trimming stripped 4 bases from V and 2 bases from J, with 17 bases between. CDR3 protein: CASSSGPTGANTEAFF. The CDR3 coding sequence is TGTGCCAGCAGTTCCGGGCCCACAGGAGCCAACACTGAAGCTTTCTTT.

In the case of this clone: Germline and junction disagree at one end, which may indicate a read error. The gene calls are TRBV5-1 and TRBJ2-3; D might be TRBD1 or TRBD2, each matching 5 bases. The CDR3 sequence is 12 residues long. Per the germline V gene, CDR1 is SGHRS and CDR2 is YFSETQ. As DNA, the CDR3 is TGCGCCAGCAGTTTGGGGGCAGATACGCAGTATTTT. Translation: CASSLGADTQYF.

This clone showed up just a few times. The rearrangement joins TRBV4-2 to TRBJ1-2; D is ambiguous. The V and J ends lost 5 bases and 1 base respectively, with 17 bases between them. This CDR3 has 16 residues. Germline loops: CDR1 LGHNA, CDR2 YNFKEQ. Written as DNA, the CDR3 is TGTGCCAGCAGCTTCTCGGCGGGTCTCAGTAACTATGGCTACACCTTC. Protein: CASSFSAGLSNYGYTF.

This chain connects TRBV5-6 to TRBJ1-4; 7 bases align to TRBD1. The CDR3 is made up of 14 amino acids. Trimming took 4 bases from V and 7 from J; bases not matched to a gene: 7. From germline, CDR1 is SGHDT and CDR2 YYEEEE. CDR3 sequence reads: CASSRDSEAEKLFF. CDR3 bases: TGTGCCAGCAGCCGGGACAGTGAGGCTGAAAAACTGTTTTTT.

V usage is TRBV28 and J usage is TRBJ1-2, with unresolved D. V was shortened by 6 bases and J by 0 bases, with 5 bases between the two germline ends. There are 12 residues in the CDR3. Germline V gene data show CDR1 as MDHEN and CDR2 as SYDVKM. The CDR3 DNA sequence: TGTGCCAGCAGCACAACTAACTATGGCTACACCTTC. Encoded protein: CASSTTNYGYTF.

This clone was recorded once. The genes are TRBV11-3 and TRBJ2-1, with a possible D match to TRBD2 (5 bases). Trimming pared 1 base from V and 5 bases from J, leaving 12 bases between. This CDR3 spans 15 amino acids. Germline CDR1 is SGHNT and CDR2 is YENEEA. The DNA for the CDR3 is TGTGCCAGCAGCTTAGGCGCGAGCGGAAACAATGAGCAGTTCTTC. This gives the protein CASSLGASGNNEQFF.

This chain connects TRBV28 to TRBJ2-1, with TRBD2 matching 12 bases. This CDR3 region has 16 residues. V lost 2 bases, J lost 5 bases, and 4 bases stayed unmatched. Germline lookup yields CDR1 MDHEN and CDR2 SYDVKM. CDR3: CASSLLAGGYDNEQFF. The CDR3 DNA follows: TGTGCCAGCAGTTTACTAGCGGGAGGGTACGACAATGAGCAGTTCTTC.

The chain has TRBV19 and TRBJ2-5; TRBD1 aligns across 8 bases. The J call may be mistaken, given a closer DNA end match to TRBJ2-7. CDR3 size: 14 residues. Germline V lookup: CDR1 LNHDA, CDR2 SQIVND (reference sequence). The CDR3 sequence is CASSRGQDNYEQYF. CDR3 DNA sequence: TGTGCCAGTAGTCGGGGACAGGACAACTACGAGCAGTACTTC.

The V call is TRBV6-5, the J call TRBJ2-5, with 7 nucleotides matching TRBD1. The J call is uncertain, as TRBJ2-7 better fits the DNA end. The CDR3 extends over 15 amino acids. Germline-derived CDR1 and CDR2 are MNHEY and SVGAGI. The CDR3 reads CASSYLRTGTYEQYF. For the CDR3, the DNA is TGTGCCAGCAGTTACTTGAGGACAGGCACCTACGAGCAGTACTTC.

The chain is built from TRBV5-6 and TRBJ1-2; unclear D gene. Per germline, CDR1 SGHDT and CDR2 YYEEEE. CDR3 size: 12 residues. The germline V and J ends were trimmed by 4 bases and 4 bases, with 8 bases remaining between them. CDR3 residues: CASSRASYGYTF. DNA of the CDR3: TGTGCCAGCAGCAGGGCCAGCTATGGCTACACCTTC. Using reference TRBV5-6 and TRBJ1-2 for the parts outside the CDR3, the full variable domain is DAGVTQSPTHLIKTRGQQVTLRCSPKSGHDTVSWYQQALGQGPQFIFQYYEEEERQRGNFPDRFSGHQFPNYSSELNVNALLLGDSALYLCASSRASYGYTFGSGTRLTVV.

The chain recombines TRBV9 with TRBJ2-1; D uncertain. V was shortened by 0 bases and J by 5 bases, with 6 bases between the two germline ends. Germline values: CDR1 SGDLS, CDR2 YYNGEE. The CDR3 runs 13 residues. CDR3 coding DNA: TGTGCCAGCAGCGTAGTTTGGAACAATGAGCAGTTCTTC. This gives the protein CASSVVWNNEQFF.